Presented here are 5 T cell receptor beta chains from one specimen sequenced in a study of T-cell memory formation after mild COVID-19. TCRdb used MiXCR to reprocess the 5' RACE reads, holding one entry per CDR3 protein. The sample records hundreds of thousands of distinct CDR3 sequences, more than 15% being singletons. Input material: PBMCs or a T cell subset sorted from them (not recorded which). These TCRs come from a man aged 18 to 29 who had mild COVID-19 (a few samples of this study predate the infection). Cell type and time point are not known.

There are a few counts of this clonotype. This CDR3 is CASSELTLADTQYF. The CDR3 DNA is TGTGCCAGCAGTGAACTCACACTGGCAGATACGCAGTATTTT. The V and J genes are TRBV2 and TRBJ2-3; D is uncertain. The germline V gene has CDR1 SNHLY and CDR2 FYNNEI. V shed 2 bases and J shed 4 bases, with 10 bases lying between them. This CDR3 spans 14 amino acids.

This clonotype turned up a few times. The genes are TRBV7-8 and TRBJ2-7; TRBD2 agrees at 7 bases. V lost 6 bases and J lost 2; bases outside the gene matches: 16. This CDR3 region has 17 residues. Germline CDR1 and CDR2: SGHVS and FQNEAQ. The CDR3 loop is CASSRGSSGTTAYEQYV. The CDR3, as DNA: TGTGCCAGCAGTCGTGGCTCGTCCGGGACTACAGCCTACGAGCAGTACGTC.

The J gene is TRBJ1-1, the V gene TRBV2; D is ambiguous. This CDR3 contains 13 residues. V lost 7 bases and J lost 0, with 9 bases in between. Germline CDR1 reads SNHLY; CDR2 reads FYNNEI. CDR3 DNA: TGTGCCAGCATCACAGAGATGAACACTGAAGCTTTCTTT. Protein: CASITEMNTEAFF.

The rearrangement uses TRBV10-2 and TRBJ2-7; no firm D call. V lost 4 bases, J lost 3 bases, and 7 bases lay in between. This CDR3 has 12 amino acids. Germline V gene lookup returns CDR1 WSHSY and CDR2 SAAADI. The CDR3 coding sequence is TGCGCCAGCAGTGTTTCCCTCTACGAGCAGTACGTC. Its translation is CASSVSLYEQYV.

This clonotype was found a few times. The chain has TRBV24-1 and TRBJ2-7; D gene ambiguous. V lost 2 bases to trimming and J lost 2 bases, with 12 bases between them. This CDR3 spans 15 amino acids. Germline CDR1 and CDR2: KGHDR and SFDVKD. The CDR3 loop reads CATSDSQGPPYEQYF. In DNA form, the CDR3 reads TGTGCCACCAGTGATTCGCAAGGACCCCCCTACGAGCAGTACTTC.